Following are 30 T cell receptor beta chains from one sample sequenced in a study of regulatory T cells in long-lasting Graves disease. Researchers made TCR beta libraries by using iRepertoire HTBI primers and running Arm-PCR on CDR3 regions. Each CDR3 protein gets one entry after TCRdb re-called the multiplex PCR reads with MiXCR. The sample has roughly 450,000 distinct CDR3 sequences, 22% seen once. Indicated time point: persistent/refractory GD, antithyroid drugs over 5 years with positive TRAb. The authors made the TCR library using RNA they extracted from PBMCs. Sequenced here: peripheral blood mononuclear cells (PBMCs), sampled when the disease was refractory, from a patient treated with antithyroid drugs. The receptors derive from a female donor with Graves disease.

There are a few counts of this clonotype. This chain uses TRBV10-3 with TRBJ1-2; 9 nucleotides match TRBD1. Trimming removed 10 bases from V and 7 bases from J; junction bases left unmatched: 10. CDR3 size: 13 residues. CDR1 and CDR2 from the germline V gene are ENHRY and SYGVKD. The CDR3 loop reads CASRDRETFGYTF. In DNA, the CDR3 is TGTGCCAGCAGGGACAGGGAGACTTTTGGCTACACCTTC.

In its sample, this clonotype was seen once. A much bigger clone sits one base away, suggesting this may be a read error. The genes are TRBV25-1 and TRBJ1-1; no firm D call. V lost 10 bases, J lost 3 bases, and 6 bases lay in between. The CDR3 spans 10 residues. CDR1 MGHDK and CDR2 SYGVNS come from the germline V gene. CDR3 in amino acids: CATKDTEAFF. Written as DNA, the CDR3 is TGTGCCACCAAGGACACTGAAGCTTTCTTT.

The chain links TRBV7-3 to TRBJ2-2; D may match TRBD1 or TRBD2 (6 bases each). Germline V gene data show CDR1 as SGHTA and CDR2 as FQGTGA. This CDR3 has 16 residues. V gave up 5 bases and J gave up 6 bases, with 19 bases separating them. The DNA of the CDR3 is TGTGCCAGCAGCCCAGGACGGGGGCTCCCCGCCGGGGAGCTGTTTTTT. It codes for CASSPGRGLPAGELFF. The complete variable domain, with remaining parts taken from reference TRBV7-3 and TRBJ2-2, reads GAGVSQTPSNKVTEKGKYVELRCDPISGHTALYWYRQSLGQGPEFLIYFQGTGAADDSGLPNDRFFAVRPEGSVSTLKIQRTERGDSAVYLCASSPGRGLPAGELFFGEGSRLTVL.

The chain employs TRBV10-3 and TRBJ1-4; unclear D gene. CDR3 length: 18 amino acids. Trimming took off 6 bases at V and 8 bases at J, with 28 bases between the two ends. Per germline, CDR1 ENHRY and CDR2 SYGVKD. CDR3 DNA: TGTGCCATCAGCCGGACCCCGCTCGATGGGCCCCTAGGAGAAAAACTGTTTTTT. Encoded protein: CAISRTPLDGPLGEKLFF.

Comment on this clonotype: A read error may be the cause here, since a much bigger clone is one base away. The CDR3 is CSANSARGVNTEAFF. CDR3 DNA: TGCAGTGCTAACTCCGCGAGGGGGGTGAACACTGAAGCTTTCTTT. The V gene is TRBV20-1, the J gene TRBJ1-1; D might be TRBD1 (6 bases). CDR1 is DFQATT, CDR2 SNEGSKA, per germline (reference sequence). Trimming pared 4 bases from V and 0 bases from J, leaving 15 bases between. The CDR3 contains 15 residues.

This clonotype was counted many times. This chain joins TRBV12-3 or TRBV12-4 and TRBJ1-1; 7 nucleotides align to TRBD1. Germline trimming cut 6 bases from V and 5 bases from J; bases unmatched to any gene: 6. The CDR3 length is 13 residues. The CDR3 spells CASSPYRGTEAFF. The CDR3 nucleotides are TGTGCCAGCAGCCCTTACAGGGGAACTGAAGCTTTCTTT.

This clonotype was picked up many times. The V and J genes are TRBV19 and TRBJ1-1, with a possible D match to TRBD1 (6 bases). This CDR3 has 14 amino acids. V was cut by 3 bases and J by 2 bases, with 10 bases left in between. Per germline, CDR1 LNHDA and CDR2 SQIVND (reference sequence). The DNA for the CDR3 is TGTGCCAGTAGTATTGCAGGGGCAAACACTGAAGCTTTCTTT. This encodes CASSIAGANTEAFF. The full variable domain, in which reference TRBV19 and TRBJ1-1 provide the parts outside the CDR3, is DGGITQSPKYLFRKEGQNVTLSCEQNLNHDAMYWYRQDPGQGLRLIYYSQIVNDFQKGDIAEGYSVSREKKESFPLTVTSAQKNPTAFYLCASSIAGANTEAFFGQGTRLTVV.

The genes are TRBV4-3 and TRBJ2-5; possible D gene TRBD1, 6 bases. The CDR3 is 14 amino acids. V lost 3 bases, J lost 3 bases, and 11 bases lay in between. CDR1 LGHNA and CDR2 YSLEER come from the germline V gene. The CDR3 coding sequence is TGCGCCAGCAGCCACCTCGAGGGGGAAGAGACCCAGTACTTC. This codes for CASSHLEGEETQYF.

This clonotype showed up just a few times. This CDR3 reads CSARALGGGRETQYF. CDR3 DNA: TGCAGTGCTAGGGCCTTGGGGGGGGGGCGAGAGACCCAGTACTTC. The chain joins TRBV20-1 to TRBJ2-5; D possibly corresponds to TRBD2 (7 bases). From germline, CDR1 is DFQATT and CDR2 SNEGSKA (reference sequence). V was pared by 3 bases and J by 4 bases, with 18 bases between. CDR3 length: 15 amino acids.

This clonotype has a count of ten or more. The rearrangement links TRBV2 to TRBJ2-7; 11 bases agree with TRBD2. The junction had 8 bases not matched to a gene; V was cut back by 5 bases and J by 5 bases. Germline loops: CDR1 SNHLY, CDR2 FYNNEI. This CDR3 has 15 residues. CDR3 nucleotide sequence: TGTGCCAGCAGTTTACTAGCGGGGGCTTGGAACGAGCAGTACTTC. Residues: CASSLLAGAWNEQYF. Variable domain in full (rest from reference TRBV2 and TRBJ2-7): EPEVTQTPSHQVTQMGQEVILRCVPISNHLYFYWYRQILGQKVEFLVSFYNNEISEKSEIFDDQFSVERPDGSNFTLKIRSTKLEDSAMYFCASSLLAGAWNEQYFGPGTRLTVT.

This clonotype was counted a few times. The CDR3 DNA reads TGTGCCAGCAGCCGCCGATTCCAGACAGCTCAAAACTATGGCTACACCTTC. This codes for CASSRRFQTAQNYGYTF. The chain recombines TRBV7-2 with TRBJ1-2, with a weak D call TRBD1 (5 bases). The CDR3 is made up of 17 amino acids. V was cut by 5 bases and J by 2 bases, with 21 bases left in between. The V gene's germline CDR1 is SGHTA and CDR2 FQGNSA.

The rearrangement links TRBV4-1 to TRBJ2-2, with D maybe TRBD2 (6 bases). The CDR3 covers 12 residues. Germline V gene data show CDR1 as MGHRA and CDR2 as YSYEKL. V was clipped by 6 bases and J by 5 bases, with 7 bases between them. The CDR3 DNA is TGCGCCAGCAGGAGCGGGACCGGGGAGCTGTTTTTT. Protein sequence: CASRSGTGELFF.

The gene calls are TRBV28 and TRBJ1-3; 8 bases line up with TRBD1. This CDR3 has 14 amino acids. V gave up 6 bases and J gave up 2 bases; unmatched junction bases: 3. Germline CDR1 is MDHEN and CDR2 is SYDVKM. CDR3 nucleotides: TGTGCCAGCAGCCGGGGACAGGCTGGAAACACCATATATTTT. As protein: CASSRGQAGNTIYF. Filled out from reference TRBV28 and TRBJ1-3, the complete variable domain reads DVKVTQSSRYLVKRTGEKVFLECVQDMDHENMFWYRQDPGLGLRLIYFSYDVKMKEKGDIPEGYSVSREKKERFSLILESASTNQTSMYLCASSRGQAGNTIYFGEGSWLTVV.

This sequence joins TRBV11-2 and TRBJ2-3, with D uncertain. V lost 6 bases to trimming and J lost 0 bases, with 7 bases between them. The length of the CDR3 is 13 residues. The germline CDR1 and CDR2 sequences are SGHAT and FQNNGV. CDR3 sequence: CASSPGSTDTQYF. CDR3 DNA sequence: TGTGCCAGCAGTCCGGGCAGCACAGATACGCAGTATTTT.

Ten or more counts support this clonotype. The chain combines TRBV6-1 with TRBJ1-2, with no clear D. This CDR3 is 15 amino acids long. V lost 0 bases and J 4 bases, leaving 12 bases between the germline ends. CDR1 MNHNS and CDR2 SASEGT come from the germline V gene. This CDR3 reads CASSEALQSFYGYTF. CDR3 DNA: TGTGCCAGCAGTGAAGCATTGCAATCGTTCTATGGCTACACCTTC.

In its sample, this clonotype was seen many times. This chain joins TRBV2 and TRBJ2-7; D assignment may be TRBD1 or TRBD2 (5 bases each). Germline V lookup: CDR1 SNHLY, CDR2 FYNNEI. The length of the CDR3 is 14 residues. The V end lost 7 bases, the J end lost 4 bases, and 17 bases lay between the germline ends. The DNA of the CDR3 is TGTGCCAGCAACCGGGACGGGATGGTATACGAGCAGTACTTC. This translates into CASNRDGMVYEQYF.

A word on this clonotype: One end of the junction is discordant with germline, which a read error may explain. The rearrangement uses TRBV6-2 or TRBV6-3 and TRBJ2-2, with D unresolved. The CDR3 has 13 residues. The germline CDR1 and CDR2 sequences are MNHEY and SVGEGT. The CDR3 spells CASSHSRLGELFF. CDR3 coding DNA: TGTGCCAGCAGTCACTCAAGGTTGGGGGAGCTGTTTTTT.

V is TRBV4-1 and J is TRBJ1-4; D remains ambiguous. Looked up from germline, CDR1 is MGHRA and CDR2 is YSYEKL. V was cut by 1 base and J by 3 bases, with 6 bases left in between. CDR3 length equals 14 residues. In DNA, the CDR3 is TGCGCCAGCAGCCAAGGTAGAGCTAATGAAAAACTGTTTTTT. Residues: CASSQGRANEKLFF.

The rearrangement links TRBV11-2 to TRBJ1-6; 8 nucleotides align to TRBD1. The CDR3 contains 14 residues. The junction had 6 bases not matched to a gene; V was cut back by 5 bases and J by 9 bases. The germline V gene has CDR1 SGHAT and CDR2 FQNNGV. The CDR3, as DNA: TGTGCCAGCAGCACGGGACAGGTCGGTTCACCCCTCCACTTT. Amino acid sequence: CASSTGQVGSPLHF.

Comments on this clonotype: A much larger clone is a single base away; this may be a read error. V is TRBV19 and J is TRBJ2-7; 7 bases line up with TRBD1. The CDR3 is 13 residues long. Germline CDR1 reads LNHDA; CDR2 reads SQIVND (reference sequence). CDR3 nucleotides: TGTGCCTGTAGCCCTGGACAGGTTTACGAGCAGTACTTC. It codes for CACSPGQVYEQYF.

The chain has TRBV15 and TRBJ2-1, with 8 positions matching TRBD2. Germline trimming cut 6 bases from V and 2 bases from J; bases unmatched to any gene: 6. This CDR3 is built from 15 residues. The germline V gene has CDR1 LNHNV and CDR2 YYDKDF (reference sequence). The CDR3 DNA reads TGTGCCACCAGGTCAGCGGGGGATACCTACAATGAGCAGTTCTTC. It translates to CATRSAGDTYNEQFF.

This clonotype was seen at least ten times. The chain uses TRBV28 and TRBJ1-2; D is possibly TRBD1 (5 bases). This CDR3 is built from 15 residues. CDR1 is MDHEN and CDR2 is SYDVKM in the germline V gene. V gave up 7 bases and J gave up 3 bases, with 18 bases separating them. DNA for the CDR3: TGTGCCAGCACGACCCCGGGGGAAGTCCACTATGGCTACACCTTC. This gives the protein CASTTPGEVHYGYTF.

With respect to this clonotype: This sequence may be a read error, since a much larger clone differs from it by one base. The V gene is TRBV30, the J gene TRBJ1-1; D call uncertain. CDR1 GTSNPN and CDR2 SVGIG come from the germline V gene (reference sequence). The CDR3 is 11 residues long. With 4 bases removed from V and 0 bases from J, the gap between germline ends came to 3 bases. The CDR3 region is CAWMVNTEAFF. The CDR3 DNA is TGTGCCTGGATGGTGAACACTGAAGCTTTCTTT.

This clonotype occurred many times. The rearrangement joins TRBV6-1 to TRBJ2-2; D might be TRBD1 or TRBD2, each matching 6 bases. Germline V gene data show CDR1 as MNHNS and CDR2 as SASEGT. Trimming shortened V by 11 bases and J by 5 bases, and 15 bases separated the two germline ends. The CDR3 runs to 13 residues. CDR3: CAGGPGVTGELFF. The CDR3 bases are TGTGCCGGGGGGCCCGGGGTGACCGGGGAGCTGTTTTTT.

This clonotype was observed many times. CDR3 bases: TGTGCCAGCAGTTTGACCCGGGGCTGGTATGGCTACACCTTC. The encoded protein is CASSLTRGWYGYTF. This chain connects TRBV12-3 or TRBV12-4 to TRBJ1-2; D is perhaps TRBD1 (5 bases). Between the trimmed V and J ends, which lost 3 bases and 5 bases, there was a span of 13 bases. This CDR3 has 14 amino acids.

CDR3 in DNA: TGTGCCAGCAAGTCTTGGGGGAACACCTCTAACTATGGCTACACCTTC. It codes for CASKSWGNTSNYGYTF. The rearrangement joins TRBV13 to TRBJ1-2, with D tentatively TRBD1 (5 bases). The length of the CDR3 is 16 residues. With 7 bases removed from V and 0 bases from J, the gap between germline ends came to 18 bases. Germline V gene data show CDR1 as PRHDT and CDR2 as FYEKMQ (reference sequence).

The rearrangement uses TRBV28 and TRBJ2-3; possible D gene TRBD2, 6 bases. The CDR3 contains 13 residues. Germline-derived CDR1 and CDR2 are MDHEN and SYDVKM. V was cut by 8 bases and J by 6 bases, with 15 bases left in between. CDR3 region: CASWDSRVDTQYF. The CDR3 nucleotides are TGTGCCAGCTGGGACTCCAGGGTGGATACGCAGTATTTT.

The CDR3 sequence: CASSWQGPLHNQPQHF. The DNA of the CDR3 is TGTGCCAGCAGTTGGCAGGGGCCACTCCACAATCAGCCCCAGCATTTT. The chain combines TRBV6-7 with TRBJ1-5; weak D call: TRBD1 (6 bases). TRBV6-7 counts as an open reading frame of uncertain function. V shed 4 bases and J shed 3 bases, with 16 bases lying between them. There are 16 residues in the CDR3.

The sample holds a few counts of this clonotype. The chain carries TRBV6-1 and TRBJ2-5, with TRBD2 as a possible D gene (7 bases). The CDR3 covers 15 residues. CDR1 is MNHNS and CDR2 is SASEGT in the germline V gene. V lost 6 bases to trimming and J lost 5 bases, with 19 bases between them. This chain's CDR3 is CASSPPPGGEETQYF. The CDR3 DNA reads TGTGCCAGCAGCCCCCCCCCGGGGGGCGAGGAGACCCAGTACTTC.

This clonotype showed up many times. The J gene is TRBJ2-7, the V gene TRBV28; TRBD1 matches at 10 bases. Germline CDR1 and CDR2: MDHEN and SYDVKM. The CDR3 totals 14 residues. The J segment lost 3 bases and the V segment lost 8 bases, leaving 7 bases of the junction unmatched. CDR3 in amino acids: CASVGQGKGYEQYF. The DNA for the CDR3 is TGTGCCAGCGTGGGACAGGGGAAAGGCTACGAGCAGTACTTC.